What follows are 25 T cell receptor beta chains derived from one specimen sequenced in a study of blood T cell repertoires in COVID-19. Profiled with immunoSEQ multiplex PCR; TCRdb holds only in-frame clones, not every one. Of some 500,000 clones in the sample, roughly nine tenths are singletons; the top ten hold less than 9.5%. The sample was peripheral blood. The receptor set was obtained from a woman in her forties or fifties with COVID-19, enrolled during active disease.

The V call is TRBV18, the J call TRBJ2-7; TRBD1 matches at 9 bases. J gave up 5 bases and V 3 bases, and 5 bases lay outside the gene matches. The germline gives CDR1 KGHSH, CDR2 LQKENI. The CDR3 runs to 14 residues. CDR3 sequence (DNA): TGTGCCAGCTCACCCGGGACAGGGAACGACGAGCAGTACTTC. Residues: CASSPGTGNDEQYF.

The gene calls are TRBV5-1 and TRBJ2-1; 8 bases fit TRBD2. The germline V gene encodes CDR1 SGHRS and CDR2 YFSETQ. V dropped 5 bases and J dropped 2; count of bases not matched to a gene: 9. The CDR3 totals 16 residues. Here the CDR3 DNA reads TGCGCCAGCAGTTTGCGGGGCGGGGGGCCCTACAATGAGCAGTTCTTC. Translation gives CASSLRGGGPYNEQFF.

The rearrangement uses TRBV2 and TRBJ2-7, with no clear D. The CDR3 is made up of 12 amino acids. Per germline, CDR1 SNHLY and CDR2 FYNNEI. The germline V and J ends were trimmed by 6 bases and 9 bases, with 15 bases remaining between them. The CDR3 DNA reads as TGTGCCAGCAGCCCCGGGTTCAGAGGGCAGTACTTC. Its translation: CASSPGFRGQYF.

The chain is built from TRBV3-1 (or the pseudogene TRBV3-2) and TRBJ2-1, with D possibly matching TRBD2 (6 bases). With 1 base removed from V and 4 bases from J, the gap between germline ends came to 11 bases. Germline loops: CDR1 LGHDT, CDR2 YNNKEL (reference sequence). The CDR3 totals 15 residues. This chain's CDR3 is CASSQGPSVYNEQFF. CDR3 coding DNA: TGTGCCAGCAGCCAAGGGCCTAGCGTTTACAATGAGCAGTTCTTC.

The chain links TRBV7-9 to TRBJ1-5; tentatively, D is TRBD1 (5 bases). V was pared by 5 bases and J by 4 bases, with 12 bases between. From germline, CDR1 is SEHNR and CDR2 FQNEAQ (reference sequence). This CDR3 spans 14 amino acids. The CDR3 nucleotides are TGTGCCAGCAGCGCGGCGGGGGTTAATCAGCCCCAGCATTTT. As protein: CASSAAGVNQPQHF.

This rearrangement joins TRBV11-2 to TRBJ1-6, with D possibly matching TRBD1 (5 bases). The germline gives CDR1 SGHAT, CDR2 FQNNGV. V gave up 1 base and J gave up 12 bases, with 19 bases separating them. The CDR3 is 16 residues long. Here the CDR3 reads CASSLGVTGREEPLHF. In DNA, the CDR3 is TGTGCCAGCAGCTTAGGGGTGACGGGCAGGGAGGAACCCCTCCACTTT.

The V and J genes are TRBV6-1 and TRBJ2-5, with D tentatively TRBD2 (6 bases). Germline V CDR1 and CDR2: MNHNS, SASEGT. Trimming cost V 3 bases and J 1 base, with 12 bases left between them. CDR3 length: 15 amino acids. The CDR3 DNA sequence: TGTGCCAGCAGTGATCTGGAGGGGCCCCAAGAGACCCAGTACTTC. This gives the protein CASSDLEGPQETQYF.

CDR3 DNA: TGTGCCAGCAGTTCACAGAAAGATACGCAGTATTTT. Amino acid sequence: CASSSQKDTQYF. The chain is built from TRBV28 and TRBJ2-3, with D unclear. The CDR3 is made up of 12 amino acids. V shed 4 bases and J shed 5 bases, with 7 bases lying between them. Germline lookup yields CDR1 MDHEN and CDR2 SYDVKM.

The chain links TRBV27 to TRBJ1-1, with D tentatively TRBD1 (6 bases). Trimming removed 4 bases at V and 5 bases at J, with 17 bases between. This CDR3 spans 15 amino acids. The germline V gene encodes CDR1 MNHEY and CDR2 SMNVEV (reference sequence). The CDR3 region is CASSSLGAVRTEAFF. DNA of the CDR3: TGTGCCAGCAGTTCCCTGGGGGCGGTGAGGACTGAAGCTTTCTTT.

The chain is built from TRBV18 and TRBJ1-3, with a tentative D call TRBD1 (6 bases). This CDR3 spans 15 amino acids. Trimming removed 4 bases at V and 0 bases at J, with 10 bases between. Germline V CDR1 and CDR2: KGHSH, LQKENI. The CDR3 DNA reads TGTGCCAGCTCACGGGACACTGACTCTGGAAACACCATATATTTT. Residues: CASSRDTDSGNTIYF. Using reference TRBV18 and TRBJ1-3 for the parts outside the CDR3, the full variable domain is NAGVMQNPRHLVRRRGQEARLRCSPMKGHSHVYWYRQLPEEGLKFMVYLQKENIIDESGMPKERFSAEFPKEGPSILRIQQVVRGDSAAYFCASSRDTDSGNTIYFGEGSWLTVV.

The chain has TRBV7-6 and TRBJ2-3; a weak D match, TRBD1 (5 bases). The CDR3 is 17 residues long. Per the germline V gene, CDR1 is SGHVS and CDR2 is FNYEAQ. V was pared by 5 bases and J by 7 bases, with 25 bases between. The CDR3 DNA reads TGTGCCAGCAGCCCACGGAACCGGGCCAAGGGGCGGAATACGCAGTATTTT. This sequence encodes CASSPRNRAKGRNTQYF.

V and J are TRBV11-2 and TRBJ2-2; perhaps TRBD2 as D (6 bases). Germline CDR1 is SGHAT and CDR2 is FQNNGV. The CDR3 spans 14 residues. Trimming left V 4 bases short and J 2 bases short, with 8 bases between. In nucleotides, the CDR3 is TGTGCCAGCAGCTCGGGGACTAACACCGGGGAGCTGTTTTTT. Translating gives CASSSGTNTGELFF.

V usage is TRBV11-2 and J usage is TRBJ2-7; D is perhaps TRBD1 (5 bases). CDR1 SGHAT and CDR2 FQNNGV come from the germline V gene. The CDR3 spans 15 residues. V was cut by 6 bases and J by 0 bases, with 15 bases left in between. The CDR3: CASRVLAGPSYEQYF. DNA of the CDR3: TGTGCCAGCAGGGTCTTGGCAGGGCCCTCCTACGAGCAGTACTTC.

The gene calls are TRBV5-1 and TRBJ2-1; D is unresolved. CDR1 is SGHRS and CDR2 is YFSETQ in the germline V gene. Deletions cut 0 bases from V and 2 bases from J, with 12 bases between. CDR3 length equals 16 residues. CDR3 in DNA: TGCGCCAGCAGCTTGGATGGCGGAAAGACCTACAATGAGCAGTTCTTC. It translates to CASSLDGGKTYNEQFF. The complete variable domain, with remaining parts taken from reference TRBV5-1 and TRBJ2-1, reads KAGVTQTPRYLIKTRGQQVTLSCSPISGHRSVSWYQQTPGQGLQFLFEYFSETQRNKGNFPGRFSGRQFSNSRSEMNVSTLELGDSALYLCASSLDGGKTYNEQFFGPGTRLTVL.

CDR3 loop: CASSFNTGSRWGYTF. The CDR3 DNA is TGTGCCAGCAGCTTTAACACAGGATCCCGTTGGGGCTACACCTTC. The chain combines TRBV7-9 with TRBJ1-2; TRBD1 might be the D (5 bases). CDR3 length: 15 amino acids. The germline gives CDR1 SEHNR, CDR2 FQNEAQ (reference sequence). Trimming left V 3 bases short and J 8 bases short, with 19 bases between.

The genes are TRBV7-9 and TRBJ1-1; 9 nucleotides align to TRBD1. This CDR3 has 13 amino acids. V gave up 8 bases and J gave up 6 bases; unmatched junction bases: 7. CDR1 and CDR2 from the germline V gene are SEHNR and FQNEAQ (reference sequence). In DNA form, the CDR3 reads TGTGCCAGCGGAGACAGGGGGAGACCTGAAGCTTTCTTT. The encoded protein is CASGDRGRPEAFF.

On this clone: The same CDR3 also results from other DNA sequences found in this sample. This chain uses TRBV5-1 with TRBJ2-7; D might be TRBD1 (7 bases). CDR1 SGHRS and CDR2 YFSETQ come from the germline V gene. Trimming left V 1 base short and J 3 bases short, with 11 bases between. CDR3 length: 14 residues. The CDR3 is CASSLSQGGYEQYF. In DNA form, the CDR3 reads TGCGCCAGCAGCTTGAGCCAGGGGGGCTACGAGCAGTACTTC. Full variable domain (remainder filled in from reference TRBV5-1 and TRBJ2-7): KAGVTQTPRYLIKTRGQQVTLSCSPISGHRSVSWYQQTPGQGLQFLFEYFSETQRNKGNFPGRFSGRQFSNSRSEMNVSTLELGDSALYLCASSLSQGGYEQYFGPGTRLTVT.

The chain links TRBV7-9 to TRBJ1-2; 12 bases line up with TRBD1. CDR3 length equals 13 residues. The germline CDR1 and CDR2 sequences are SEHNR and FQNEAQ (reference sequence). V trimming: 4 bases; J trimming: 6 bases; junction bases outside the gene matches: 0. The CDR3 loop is CASSWDRGHGYTF. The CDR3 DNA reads TGTGCCAGCAGCTGGGACAGGGGGCATGGCTACACCTTC.

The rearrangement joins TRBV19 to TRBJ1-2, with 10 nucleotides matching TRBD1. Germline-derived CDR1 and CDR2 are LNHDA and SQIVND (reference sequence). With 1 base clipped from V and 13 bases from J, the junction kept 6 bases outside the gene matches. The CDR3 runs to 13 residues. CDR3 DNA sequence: TGTGCCAGTAGTATAGCGGACAGGGGGTGGTGCACCTTC. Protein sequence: CASSIADRGWCTF.

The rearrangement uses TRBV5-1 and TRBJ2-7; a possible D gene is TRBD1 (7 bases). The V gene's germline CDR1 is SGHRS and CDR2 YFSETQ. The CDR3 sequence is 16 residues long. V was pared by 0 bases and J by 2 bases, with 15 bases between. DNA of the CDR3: TGCGCCAGCAGCTTGGAGGGGGGACAGCTCCCCTACGAGCAGTACTTC. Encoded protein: CASSLEGGQLPYEQYF.

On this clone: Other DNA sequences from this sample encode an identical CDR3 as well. The CDR3 DNA follows: TGTGCCTGGAGTGTAGCTGGTAACACTGAAGCTTTCTTT. As protein: CAWSVAGNTEAFF. The rearrangement links TRBV30 to TRBJ1-1; D is undetermined. This CDR3 is 13 amino acids long. Germline loops: CDR1 GTSNPN, CDR2 SVGIG (reference sequence). With 0 bases removed from V and 2 bases from J, the gap between germline ends came to 7 bases.

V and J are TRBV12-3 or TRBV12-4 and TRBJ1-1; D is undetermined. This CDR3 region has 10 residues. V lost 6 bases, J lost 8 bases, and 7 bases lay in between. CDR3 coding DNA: TGTGCCAGCAGAGGAGGGGAAGCTTTCTTT. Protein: CASRGGEAFF.

CDR3 nucleotides: TGCGCCAGCAGCTTAATTAGCGGGGACACAGATACGCAGTATTTT. The encoded protein is CASSLISGDTDTQYF. This chain uses TRBV5-1 with TRBJ2-3, with 8 nucleotides matching TRBD2. Per germline, CDR1 SGHRS and CDR2 YFSETQ. This CDR3 has 15 amino acids. Trimming took 2 bases from V and 2 from J; bases not matched to a gene: 4.

The CDR3 coding sequence is TGTGCCAGCAGTTTAGCGCCACCGCCAGATACGCAGTATTTT. Translating gives CASSLAPPPDTQYF. V and J are TRBV27 and TRBJ2-3; no definite D call. The CDR3 has 14 amino acids. Trimming pared 2 bases from V and 4 bases from J, leaving 10 bases between. In germline, CDR1 is MNHEY, CDR2 SMNVEV (reference sequence).

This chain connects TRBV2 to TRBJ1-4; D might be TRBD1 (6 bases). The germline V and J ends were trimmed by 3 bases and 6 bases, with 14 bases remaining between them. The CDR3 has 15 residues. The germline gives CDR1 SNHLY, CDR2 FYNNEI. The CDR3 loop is CASSDAGDGYEKLFF. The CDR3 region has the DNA TGTGCCAGCAGTGACGCAGGGGACGGCTATGAAAAACTGTTTTTT.